A selection of T cell receptor beta chains follows, all from one sample in a study of cytomegalovirus exposure and HLA in healthy donors. Produced via immunoSEQ multiplex PCR; TCRdb's table is partial and in-frame only. In the table there are approximately 170,000 clones, 85% of which are singletons. The sequenced material came from PBMCs. These receptors originate from a boy between 2 and 15 years old in good health and CMV-seronegative. The CDR3 runs from the conserved cysteine through the conserved F or W. A D gene is named only where the DNA matches it firmly. Size is omitted from some rows. Given values are once, few, many or a class for expanded clones.

CDR3 length: 15
V gene: TRBV4-1
J gene: TRBJ1-4
D gene: TRBD1
clone size: NA
CDR3 protein: CASSHSGTGDEKLFF
CDR3 DNA: TGCGCCAGCAGCCACTCCGGGACAGGGGACGAAAAACTGTTTTTT

CDR3 length: 16
V gene: TRBV15
J gene: TRBJ2-1
D gene: NA
clone size: NA
CDR3 protein: CATSRGGGPSYNEQFF
CDR3 DNA: TGTGCCACCAGCAGAGGCGGGGGCCCCTCCTACAATGAGCAGTTCTTC

CDR3 length: 15
V gene: TRBV10-3
J gene: TRBJ2-7
D gene: TRBD2
clone size: NA
CDR3 protein: CAISLTSGRLGEQYF
CDR3 DNA: TGTGCCATCAGTCTGACTAGCGGGAGGTTAGGCGAGCAGTACTTC

CDR3 length: 14
V gene: TRBV6-5
J gene: TRBJ1-4
D gene: NA
clone size: NA
CDR3 protein: CASSVGGQGEKLFF
CDR3 DNA: TGTGCCAGCTCTGTCGGGGGGCAAGGCGAAAAACTGTTTTTT

CDR3 length: 15
V gene: TRBV6-4
J gene: TRBJ2-1
D gene: TRBD2
clone size: few
CDR3 protein: CASSVSGGGYNEQFF
CDR3 DNA: TGTGCCAGCAGTGTTAGCGGGGGCGGATACAATGAGCAGTTCTTC

CDR3 length: 15
V gene: TRBV7-8
J gene: TRBJ2-5
D gene: NA
clone size: once
CDR3 protein: CASSPPRGTQETQYF
CDR3 DNA: TGTGCCAGCAGCCCACCCCGGGGGACCCAAGAGACCCAGTACTTC

CDR3 length: 15
V gene: TRBV6-1
J gene: TRBJ1-6
D gene: NA
clone size: NA
CDR3 protein: CASSATGQRGSPLHF
CDR3 DNA: TGTGCCAGCAGTGCCACAGGACAGCGAGGGTCACCCCTCCACTTT

CDR3 length: 14
V gene: TRBV19
J gene: TRBJ1-3
D gene: NA
clone size: NA
CDR3 protein: CASSVSHSGNTIYF
CDR3 DNA: TGTGCCAGTAGTGTGAGCCACTCTGGAAACACCATATATTTT

CDR3 length: 18
V gene: TRBV5-5
J gene: TRBJ1-1
D gene: NA
clone size: once
CDR3 protein: CASRRGTSLGRLNTEAFF
CDR3 DNA: TGTGCCAGCAGACGAGGGACATCCCTCGGCCGCTTGAACACTGAAGCTTTCTTT

CDR3 length: 14
V gene: TRBV29-1
J gene: TRBJ1-1
D gene: TRBD1
clone size: once
CDR3 protein: CSITTGVAGTEAFF
CDR3 DNA: TGCAGCATAACTACAGGGGTTGCAGGCACTGAAGCTTTCTTT

CDR3 length: 16
V gene: TRBV5-1
J gene: TRBJ2-2
D gene: NA
clone size: NA
CDR3 protein: CASSQQGWANTGELFF
CDR3 DNA: TGCGCCAGCAGCCAACAGGGTTGGGCGAACACCGGGGAGCTGTTTTTT

CDR3 length: 17
V gene: TRBV7-9
J gene: TRBJ2-1
D gene: TRBD2
clone size: NA
CDR3 protein: CASSLASGGSSYNEQFF
CDR3 DNA: TGTGCCAGCAGCTTAGCTAGCGGGGGTAGCTCCTACAATGAGCAGTTCTTC

CDR3 length: 15
V gene: TRBV14
J gene: TRBJ2-1
D gene: TRBD2
clone size: NA
CDR3 protein: CASSPYRDYRGEQFF
CDR3 DNA: TGTGCCAGCAGCCCGTACCGGGACTATCGGGGTGAGCAGTTCTTC

CDR3 length: 13
V gene: TRBV6-4
J gene: TRBJ2-3
D gene: NA
clone size: NA
CDR3 protein: CASSARVTDTQYF
CDR3 DNA: TGTGCCAGCAGTGCCAGGGTCACAGATACGCAGTATTTT

CDR3 length: 16
V gene: TRBV28
J gene: TRBJ1-4
D gene: TRBD1
clone size: few
CDR3 protein: CASLRTGIPTNEKLFF
CDR3 DNA: TGTGCCAGCCTTCGGACAGGGATCCCAACTAATGAAAAACTGTTTTTT

CDR3 length: 13
V gene: TRBV30
J gene: TRBJ1-1
D gene: TRBD1
clone size: NA
CDR3 protein: CAWRRQGNTEAFF
CDR3 DNA: TGTGCCTGGAGAAGACAGGGGAACACTGAAGCTTTCTTT

CDR3 length: 15
V gene: TRBV2
J gene: TRBJ2-2
D gene: TRBD1
clone size: once
CDR3 protein: CASRDRGRNTGELFF
CDR3 DNA: TGTGCCAGCAGAGACAGGGGGCGAAACACCGGGGAGCTGTTTTTT

CDR3 length: 14
V gene: TRBV28
J gene: TRBJ2-1
D gene: NA
clone size: NA
CDR3 protein: CASRYGGLYNEQFF
CDR3 DNA: TGTGCCAGCAGGTACGGCGGATTATACAATGAGCAGTTCTTC

CDR3 length: 16
V gene: TRBV5-4
J gene: TRBJ2-4
D gene: TRBD2
clone size: NA
CDR3 protein: CASSHRLAVGGNIQYF
CDR3 DNA: TGTGCCAGCAGCCATCGACTAGCGGTTGGGGGGAACATTCAGTACTTC

CDR3 length: 12
V gene: TRBV7-9
J gene: TRBJ2-5
D gene: NA
clone size: NA
CDR3 protein: CSSSSTVPNQYF
CDR3 DNA: TGTTCCAGCAGCTCCACAGTCCCGAACCAGTACTTC

CDR3 length: 16
V gene: TRBV7-6
J gene: TRBJ2-7
D gene: TRBD1
clone size: NA
CDR3 protein: CASSLRSGTVLGEQYF
CDR3 DNA: TGTGCCAGCAGCTTAAGGTCCGGGACAGTCTTAGGCGAGCAGTACTTC

CDR3 length: 14
V gene: TRBV7-3
J gene: TRBJ2-7
D gene: NA
clone size: NA
CDR3 protein: CASSLTGASYEQYF
CDR3 DNA: TGTGCCAGCAGCTTAACAGGGGCCTCCTACGAGCAGTACTTC

CDR3 length: 14
V gene: TRBV5-1
J gene: TRBJ1-1
D gene: TRBD1
clone size: NA
CDR3 protein: CASSPGTGNTEAFF
CDR3 DNA: TGCGCCAGCAGCCCTGGGACAGGGAACACTGAAGCTTTCTTT

CDR3 length: 14
V gene: TRBV27
J gene: TRBJ2-7
D gene: NA
clone size: NA
CDR3 protein: CASSRQESPYEQYF
CDR3 DNA: TGTGCCAGCAGTCGACAGGAGAGCCCCTACGAGCAGTACTTC

CDR3 length: 15
V gene: TRBV28
J gene: TRBJ2-4
D gene: TRBD1
clone size: NA
CDR3 protein: CASSSQGVGKNIQYF
CDR3 DNA: TGTGCCAGCAGTTCGCAGGGGGTTGGCAAAAACATTCAGTACTTC

CDR3 length: 11
V gene: TRBV20-1
J gene: TRBJ1-5
D gene: NA
clone size: NA
CDR3 protein: CSALREMAQHF
CDR3 DNA: TGCAGTGCTCTGCGGGAAATGGCCCAGCATTTT

CDR3 length: 15
V gene: TRBV7-9
J gene: TRBJ2-2
D gene: NA
clone size: NA
CDR3 protein: CASSLAGGNTGELFF
CDR3 DNA: TGTGCCAGCAGCTTAGCAGGGGGTAATACTGGGGAGCTGTTTTTT

CDR3 length: 12
V gene: TRBV25-1
J gene: TRBJ2-2
D gene: TRBD1
clone size: NA
CDR3 protein: CASTGGTGELFF
CDR3 DNA: TGTGCCAGTACAGGGGGAACCGGGGAGCTGTTTTTT

CDR3 length: 13
V gene: TRBV5-8
J gene: TRBJ2-7
D gene: TRBD1
clone size: NA
CDR3 protein: CASSHVTGGEQYF
CDR3 DNA: TGTGCCAGCAGCCACGTGACAGGGGGCGAGCAGTACTTC

CDR3 length: 17
V gene: TRBV11-3
J gene: TRBJ2-1
D gene: NA
clone size: NA
CDR3 protein: CASSPPLEEGARNEQFF
CDR3 DNA: TGTGCCAGCAGCCCCCCCCTGGAGGAGGGGGCAAGGAATGAGCAGTTCTTC

CDR3 length: 12
V gene: TRBV9
J gene: TRBJ2-4
D gene: NA
clone size: NA
CDR3 protein: CASSPGLHIQYF
CDR3 DNA: TGTGCCAGCAGCCCCGGACTGCACATTCAGTACTTC

CDR3 length: 13
V gene: TRBV18
J gene: TRBJ2-1
D gene: NA
clone size: NA
CDR3 protein: CASSPRDYNEQFF
CDR3 DNA: TGTGCCAGCTCACCCCGGGACTACAATGAGCAGTTCTTC

CDR3 length: 13
V gene: TRBV4-1
J gene: TRBJ1-2
D gene: NA
clone size: NA
CDR3 protein: CASSQELGKGYTF
CDR3 DNA: TGCGCCAGCAGCCAAGAACTAGGGAAAGGCTACACCTTC

CDR3 length: 14
V gene: TRBV5-5
J gene: TRBJ1-6
D gene: TRBD1
clone size: NA
CDR3 protein: CASSIGTGGSPLHF
CDR3 DNA: TGTGCCAGCAGCATAGGGACAGGGGGTTCACCCCTCCACTTT

CDR3 length: 13
V gene: TRBV4-1
J gene: TRBJ1-5
D gene: NA
clone size: few
CDR3 protein: CASSQSVGQPQHF
CDR3 DNA: TGCGCCAGCAGCCAATCAGTCGGGCAGCCCCAGCATTTT

CDR3 length: 16
V gene: TRBV9
J gene: TRBJ2-3
D gene: TRBD1
clone size: NA
CDR3 protein: CASSVFDRESTDTQYF
CDR3 DNA: TGTGCCAGCAGCGTATTTGACAGGGAAAGCACAGATACGCAGTATTTT

CDR3 length: 15
V gene: TRBV28
J gene: TRBJ2-2
D gene: TRBD2
clone size: NA
CDR3 protein: CASTSTSLNTGELFF
CDR3 DNA: TGTGCCAGCACTTCGACTAGCCTGAACACCGGGGAGCTGTTTTTT

CDR3 length: 16
V gene: TRBV5-5
J gene: TRBJ2-2
D gene: NA
clone size: NA
CDR3 protein: CASSSLDRLDTGELFF
CDR3 DNA: TGTGCCAGCAGCTCCCTTGACAGATTAGACACCGGGGAGCTGTTTTTT

CDR3 length: 14
V gene: TRBV4-2
J gene: TRBJ1-1
D gene: TRBD1
clone size: NA
CDR3 protein: CASSHEDRDTEAFF
CDR3 DNA: TGTGCCAGCAGCCATGAGGACAGGGACACTGAAGCTTTCTTT

CDR3 length: 18
V gene: TRBV7-8
J gene: TRBJ1-3
D gene: TRBD1
clone size: NA
CDR3 protein: CASSAGTGGPISGNTIYF
CDR3 DNA: TGTGCCAGCAGCGCCGGGACAGGGGGACCCATCTCTGGAAACACCATATATTTT

CDR3 length: 14
V gene: TRBV28
J gene: TRBJ1-5
D gene: TRBD1
clone size: NA
CDR3 protein: CASSPRTGSQPQHF
CDR3 DNA: TGTGCCAGCAGTCCCCGGACAGGGAGTCAGCCCCAGCATTTT

CDR3 length: 17
V gene: TRBV16
J gene: TRBJ1-2
D gene: TRBD1
clone size: NA
CDR3 protein: CASSQSSGGQAFYGYTF
CDR3 DNA: TGTGCCAGCAGCCAATCTTCAGGGGGTCAGGCTTTCTATGGCTACACCTTC

CDR3 length: 17
V gene: TRBV7-3
J gene: TRBJ2-3
D gene: TRBD2
clone size: few
CDR3 protein: CASSSSGRFTSTDTQYF
CDR3 DNA: TGTGCCAGCAGCTCTAGCGGGAGGTTTACTAGCACAGATACGCAGTATTTT